This record covers a single T cell receptor (beta chain). The participants were between about 18 and 100 years old and came from roughly 24 US areas. TCRdb's copy holds only in-frame clones and misses some; the assay was immunoSEQ multiplex PCR. The table includes over 110,000 clones, 80% to 85% detected once. Per germline, CDR1 LNHDA and CDR2 SQIVND (reference sequence). The CDR3 has 14 amino acids. Deletions cut 6 bases from V and 3 bases from J, with 11 bases between. This specimen comes from a study of blood T cell repertoires in COVID-19. Overall study: There were acute and convalescent COVID-19 samples, and they came from the United States, Italy and Spain.

The V call is TRBV19, the J call TRBJ2-2; D possibly corresponds to TRBD1 (6 bases). Sequenced sample: PBMCs or T cells enriched from blood (not recorded which). The sequence was obtained from a man aged 40-55 years with acute COVID-19. The CDR3 DNA is TGTGCCAGTAGCCCCCGGACAGACACCGGGGAGCTGTTTTTT. Translated: CASSPRTDTGELFF.